Shown below are 22 T cell receptor beta chains from a single sample sequenced in a study of T cell responses to AZD1222 COVID-19 vaccine. The assay was immunoSEQ multiplex PCR, and TCRdb's table has in-frame clones only and misses some. The data contain 150,000 to 180,000 clones, about 88% of them singletons. The specimen was peripheral blood, collected on day 0 of AZD1222 vaccination. The receptors come from an adult in good health.

This clone appeared a few times. The V gene is TRBV2, the J gene TRBJ1-3; possibly TRBD1 for D (5 bases). The CDR3 length is 16 residues. V was clipped by 5 bases and J by 2 bases, with 16 bases between them. The germline gives CDR1 SNHLY, CDR2 FYNNEI. The CDR3 region has the DNA TGTGCCAGCAGTTCTCTCGCCCAGGGTGCTGGAAACACCATATATTTT. Its protein product is CASSSLAQGAGNTIYF. The full variable domain, its missing parts supplied by reference TRBV2 and TRBJ1-3, is EPEVTQTPSHQVTQMGQEVILRCVPISNHLYFYWYRQILGQKVEFLVSFYNNEISEKSEIFDDQFSVERPDGSNFTLKIRSTKLEDSAMYFCASSSLAQGAGNTIYFGEGSWLTVV.

The V gene is TRBV9, the J gene TRBJ1-2; D not resolved. Germline V gene data show CDR1 as SGDLS and CDR2 as YYNGEE. V lost 4 bases to trimming and J lost 4 bases, with 14 bases between them. This CDR3 is 14 amino acids long. The CDR3 bases are TGTGCCAGCAGCCTGGGGAGGGAATCCTATGGCTACACCTTC. Translation: CASSLGRESYGYTF.

The chain links TRBV10-3 to TRBJ2-1, with TRBD2 matching 7 bases. V shed 11 bases and J 0 bases; nucleotides not matched to a gene: 7. This CDR3 region has 14 residues. CDR1 and CDR2 (germline): ENHRY, SYGVKD. CDR3 DNA sequence: TGTGCCCTTCAAGCGGGGAGCTCCTACAATGAGCAGTTCTTC. Its protein is CALQAGSSYNEQFF.

The CDR3 loop is CASSPWTPAYEQYF. The CDR3, as DNA: TGTGCCAGCAGCCCTTGGACACCCGCCTACGAGCAGTACTTC. This chain connects TRBV2 to TRBJ2-7, with D tentatively TRBD1 (5 bases). Germline V CDR1 and CDR2: SNHLY, FYNNEI. V lost 6 bases and J 2 bases, leaving 14 bases between the germline ends. The CDR3 loop spans 14 amino acids.

This clone was observed a handful of times. The gene calls are TRBV7-9 and TRBJ1-2; tentatively, D is TRBD1 (5 bases). The CDR3 runs to 14 residues. Trimming left V 1 base short and J 5 bases short, with 11 bases between. Germline CDR1 is SEHNR and CDR2 is FQNEAQ (reference sequence). In DNA, the CDR3 is TGTGCCAGCAGCTTAGTGGCAGGGCCATATGGCTACACCTTC. It specifies CASSLVAGPYGYTF.

In this sample, this clone turned up once. The chain couples TRBV11-2 to TRBJ1-1; D perhaps matches TRBD1 (5 bases). There are 14 residues in the CDR3. Per the germline V gene, CDR1 is SGHAT and CDR2 is FQNNGV. V lost 5 bases, J lost 1 base, and 11 bases lay in between. The CDR3 reads CASSRLGQNTEAFF. The CDR3 DNA is TGTGCCAGCAGCCGGCTTGGACAGAACACTGAAGCTTTCTTT.

The V and J genes are TRBV5-6 and TRBJ2-1; 7 bases align to TRBD2. CDR1 and CDR2 (germline): SGHDT, YYEEEE. The junction had 9 bases not matched to a gene; V was cut back by 4 bases and J by 8 bases. The CDR3 has 14 amino acids. CDR3 bases: TGTGCCAGCAGCGCCGGACTAGTGTGGTATGAGCAGTTCTTC. Translation: CASSAGLVWYEQFF.

The genes are TRBV27 and TRBJ1-6, with 8 bases that match TRBD1. The germline CDR1 and CDR2 sequences are MNHEY and SMNVEV (reference sequence). The CDR3 length is 15 residues. Trimming removed 4 bases from V and 7 bases from J; junction bases left unmatched: 6. CDR3: CASSSIDRGNSPLHF. CDR3 DNA: TGTGCCAGCAGTTCGATCGACAGGGGCAATTCACCCCTCCACTTT.

The CDR3 loop is CASSKEGEQYF. As DNA, the CDR3 is TGTGCCAGCAGCAAAGAGGGGGAGCAGTACTTC. This chain joins TRBV9 and TRBJ2-7; D is tentatively TRBD1 or TRBD2 (5 bases each). The germline V and J ends were trimmed by 4 bases and 7 bases, with 9 bases remaining between them. This CDR3 has 11 residues. The germline V gene encodes CDR1 SGDLS and CDR2 YYNGEE.

The CDR3: CASSLMGRQQETQYF. CDR3 nucleotide sequence: TGTGCCAGCAGCTTAATGGGACGGCAACAAGAGACCCAGTACTTC. The chain joins TRBV7-3 to TRBJ2-5; D may match TRBD1 or TRBD2 (5 bases each). The CDR3 is 15 amino acids. Germline assignment: CDR1 SGHTA and CDR2 FQGTGA. Trimming removed 1 base from V and 2 bases from J, with 11 bases in between.

CDR3 sequence: CASSRAGSGDGKKLFF. Here the CDR3 DNA reads TGCGCCAGCAGCCGGGCCGGAAGCGGGGATGGTAAAAAACTGTTTTTT. The V call is TRBV4-3, the J call TRBJ1-4; D call uncertain. Deletions cut 4 bases from V and 9 bases from J, with 21 bases between. CDR1 and CDR2 (germline): LGHNA, YSLEER. The CDR3 runs to 16 residues.

This clone was picked up one time. The chain uses TRBV6-5 and TRBJ1-5, with D possibly matching TRBD1 (6 bases). V was cut by 2 bases and J by 5 bases, with 10 bases left in between. Germline V gene data show CDR1 as MNHEY and CDR2 as SVGAGI. The CDR3 spans 14 residues. The CDR3: CASSYARGDQPQHF. CDR3 in DNA: TGTGCCAGCAGTTACGCGAGGGGGGATCAGCCCCAGCATTTT.

This sequence joins TRBV2 and TRBJ1-1, with D tentatively TRBD1 (6 bases). The CDR3 is 14 amino acids. Germline V gene data show CDR1 as SNHLY and CDR2 as FYNNEI. V was shortened by 6 bases and J by 0 bases, with 11 bases between the two germline ends. The CDR3 reads CASSPQGMNTEAFF. The DNA of the CDR3 is TGTGCCAGCAGCCCACAGGGAATGAACACTGAAGCTTTCTTT.

The chain is built from TRBV10-3 and TRBJ1-1; D perhaps matches TRBD1 (5 bases). The V gene's germline CDR1 is ENHRY and CDR2 SYGVKD. The CDR3 runs to 12 residues. V lost 10 bases and J lost 4, with 13 bases in between. The CDR3 here is CASGRVPTEAFF. Here the CDR3 DNA reads TGTGCCAGCGGCAGGGTTCCCACTGAAGCTTTCTTT.

The CDR3 nucleotides read TGTGCCAGCAGCTTAACCGGACAGGGGCTGTATGGCTACACCTTC. Translation gives CASSLTGQGLYGYTF. The chain links TRBV7-9 to TRBJ1-2; 9 nucleotides agree with TRBD1. Looked up from germline, CDR1 is SEHNR and CDR2 is FQNEAQ (reference sequence). V trimming: 2 bases; J trimming: 5 bases; junction bases outside the gene matches: 6. CDR3 length: 15 residues.

The rearrangement links TRBV6-5 to TRBJ2-3; 7 positions match TRBD2. Germline V gene sequence: CDR1 MNHEY, CDR2 SVGAGI. The length of the CDR3 is 16 residues. J was trimmed by 6 bases and V by 0 bases; bases with no gene match: 9. The CDR3 bases are TGTGCCAGCAGTTACTCGGGGGGGAGTACGGGCGATACGCAGTATTTT. It specifies CASSYSGGSTGDTQYF.

The chain links TRBV4-2 to TRBJ1-4, with no clear D. This CDR3 has 16 amino acids. From germline, CDR1 is LGHNA and CDR2 YNFKEQ. V was cut by 0 bases and J by 2 bases, with 10 bases left in between. In DNA, the CDR3 is TGTGCCAGCAGCCAAGAATTGGGGATGACTAATGAAAAACTGTTTTTT. This translates into CASSQELGMTNEKLFF.

To note about this clone: A read error may account for a junction end that differs from germline. This chain links TRBV7-7 with TRBJ2-7; D remains unclear. This CDR3 region has 15 residues. CDR1 is SSHAT and CDR2 is FNYEAQ in the germline V gene (reference sequence). The DNA of the CDR3 is TGTGCTAGCAGCCACAATATAGGGCCAGACTACGAGCAGTACTTC. It is translated as CASSHNIGPDYEQYF.

This clone was detected once. This chain uses TRBV24-1 with TRBJ1-4; possibly TRBD1 for D (6 bases). The CDR3 is 14 amino acids. The V gene lost 9 bases and the J gene lost 2 bases, with 12 bases spanning the gap. Germline V lookup: CDR1 KGHDR, CDR2 SFDVKD. The CDR3 protein is CATPRGDTNEKLFF. DNA for the CDR3: TGTGCCACCCCCAGGGGCGATACTAATGAAAAACTGTTTTTT.

This clone was detected once. The chain couples TRBV27 to TRBJ1-5; 12 bases align to TRBD1. The germline V gene encodes CDR1 MNHEY and CDR2 SMNVEV (reference sequence). V was pared by 5 bases and J by 10 bases, with 12 bases of the junction left unmatched. This CDR3 spans 16 amino acids. As DNA, the CDR3 is TGTGCCAGCAGTCTTACCGGGACAGGGGGCCTACTCCCCCAGCATTTT. This codes for CASSLTGTGGLLPQHF.

This chain connects TRBV7-2 to TRBJ1-5; a possible D gene is TRBD1 (6 bases). Trimming left V 1 base short and J 6 bases short, with 16 bases between. The CDR3 covers 16 residues. Looked up from germline, CDR1 is SGHTA and CDR2 is FQGNSA. The DNA for the CDR3 is TGTGCCAGCAGCTTAGACTTCGGTGGGGGCGGTCAGCCCCAGCATTTT. It specifies CASSLDFGGGGQPQHF.

This clone showed up just a few times. The chain couples TRBV16 to TRBJ1-4; 8 nucleotides align to TRBD1. Germline V CDR1 and CDR2: KGHSY, FQNENV. Trimming took 3 bases from V and 5 from J; bases not matched to a gene: 5. This CDR3 is 15 amino acids long. This CDR3 reads CASSQSTGANEKLFF. The CDR3 DNA reads TGTGCCAGCAGCCAGTCGACAGGGGCGAATGAAAAACTGTTTTTT.